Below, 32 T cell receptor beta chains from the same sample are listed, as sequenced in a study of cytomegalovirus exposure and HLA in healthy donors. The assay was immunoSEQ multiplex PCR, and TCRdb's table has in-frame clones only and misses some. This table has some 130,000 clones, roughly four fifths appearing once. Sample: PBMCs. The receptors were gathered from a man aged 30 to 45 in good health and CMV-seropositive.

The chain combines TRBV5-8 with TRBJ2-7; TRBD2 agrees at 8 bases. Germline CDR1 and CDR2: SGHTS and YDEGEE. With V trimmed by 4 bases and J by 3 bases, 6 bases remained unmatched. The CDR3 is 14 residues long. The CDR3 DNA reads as TGTGCCAGCAGCCTTCAAAGCGGGGGCTACGAGCAGTACTTC. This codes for CASSLQSGGYEQYF.

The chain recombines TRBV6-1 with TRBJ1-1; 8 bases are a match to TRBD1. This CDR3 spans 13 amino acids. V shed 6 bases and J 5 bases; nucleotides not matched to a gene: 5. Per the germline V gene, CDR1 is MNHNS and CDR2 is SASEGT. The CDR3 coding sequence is TGTGCCAGCAGCCATACAGGGGGGACTGAAGCTTTCTTT. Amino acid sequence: CASSHTGGTEAFF.

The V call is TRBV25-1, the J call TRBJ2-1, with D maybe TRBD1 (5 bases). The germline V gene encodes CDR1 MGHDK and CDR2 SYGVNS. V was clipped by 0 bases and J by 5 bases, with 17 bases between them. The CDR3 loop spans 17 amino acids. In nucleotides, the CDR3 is TGTGCCAGCAGTGAATACTCAACAGGATTCCGAGACAATGAGCAGTTCTTC. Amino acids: CASSEYSTGFRDNEQFF.

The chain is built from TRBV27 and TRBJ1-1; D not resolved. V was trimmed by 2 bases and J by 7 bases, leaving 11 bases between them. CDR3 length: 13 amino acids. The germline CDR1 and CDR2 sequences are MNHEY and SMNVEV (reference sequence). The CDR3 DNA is TGTGCCAGCAGTTTAACTCACAGTCGTGAAGCTTTCTTT. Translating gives CASSLTHSREAFF.

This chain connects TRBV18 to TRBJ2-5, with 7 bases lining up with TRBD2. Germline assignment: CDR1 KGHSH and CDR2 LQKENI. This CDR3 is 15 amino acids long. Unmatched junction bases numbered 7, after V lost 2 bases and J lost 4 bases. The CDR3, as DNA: TGTGCCAGCTCACCAAACATACCGGGAGGAGAGACCCAGTACTTC. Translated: CASSPNIPGGETQYF.

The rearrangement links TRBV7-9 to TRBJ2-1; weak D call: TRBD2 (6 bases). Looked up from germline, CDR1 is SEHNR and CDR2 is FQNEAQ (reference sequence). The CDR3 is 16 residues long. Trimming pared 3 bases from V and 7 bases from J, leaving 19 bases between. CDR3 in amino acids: CASSLPRLGMMNEQFF. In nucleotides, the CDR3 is TGTGCCAGCAGCTTGCCCCGACTAGGGATGATGAATGAGCAGTTCTTC. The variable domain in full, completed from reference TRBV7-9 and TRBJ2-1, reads DTGVSQNPRHKITKRGQNVTFRCDPISEHNRLYWYRQTLGQGPEFLTYFQNEAQLEKSRLLSDRFSAERPKGSFSTLEIQRTEQGDSAMYLCASSLPRLGMMNEQFFGPGTRLTVL.

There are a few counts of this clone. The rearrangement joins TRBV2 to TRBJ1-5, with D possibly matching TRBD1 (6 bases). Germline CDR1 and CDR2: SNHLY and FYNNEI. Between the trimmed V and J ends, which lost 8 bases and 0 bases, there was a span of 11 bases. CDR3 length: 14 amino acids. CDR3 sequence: CASHRDFSNQPQHF. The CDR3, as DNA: TGTGCCAGCCACAGGGATTTTAGCAATCAGCCCCAGCATTTT.

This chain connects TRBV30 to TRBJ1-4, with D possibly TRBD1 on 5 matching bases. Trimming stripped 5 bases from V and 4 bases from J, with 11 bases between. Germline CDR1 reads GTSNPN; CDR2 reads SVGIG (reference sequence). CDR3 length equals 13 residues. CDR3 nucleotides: TGTGCCTGGGCAGACAGCTATAATGAAAAACTGTTTTTT. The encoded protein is CAWADSYNEKLFF.

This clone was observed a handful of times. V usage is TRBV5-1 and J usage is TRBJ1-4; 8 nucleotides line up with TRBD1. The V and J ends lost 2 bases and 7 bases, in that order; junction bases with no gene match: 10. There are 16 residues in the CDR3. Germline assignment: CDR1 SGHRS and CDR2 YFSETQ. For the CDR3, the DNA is TGCGCCAGCAGCTTAGGACCCCAGGGGGCGGGTGAAAAACTGTTTTTT. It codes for CASSLGPQGAGEKLFF.

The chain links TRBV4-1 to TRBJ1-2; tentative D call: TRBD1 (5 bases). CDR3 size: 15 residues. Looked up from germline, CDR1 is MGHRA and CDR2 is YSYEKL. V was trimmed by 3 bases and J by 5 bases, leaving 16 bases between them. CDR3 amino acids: CASSHPGGGRYGYTF. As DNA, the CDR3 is TGCGCCAGCAGCCACCCGGGGGGGGGTAGATATGGCTACACCTTC.

CDR3 amino acids: CASSSGTPPYEQYF. For the CDR3, the DNA is TGTGCCAGCAGTTCCGGGACTCCGCCCTACGAGCAGTACTTC. The chain couples TRBV11-3 to TRBJ2-7; D is perhaps TRBD2 (6 bases). The CDR3 spans 14 residues. With 6 bases removed from V and 2 bases from J, the gap between germline ends came to 14 bases. Germline CDR1 is SGHNT and CDR2 is YENEEA.

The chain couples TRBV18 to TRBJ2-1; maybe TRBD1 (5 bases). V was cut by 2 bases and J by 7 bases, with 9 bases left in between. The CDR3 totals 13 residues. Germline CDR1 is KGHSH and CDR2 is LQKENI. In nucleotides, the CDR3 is TGTGCCAGCTCACCATCCAGGGTTAATGAGCAGTTCTTC. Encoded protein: CASSPSRVNEQFF.

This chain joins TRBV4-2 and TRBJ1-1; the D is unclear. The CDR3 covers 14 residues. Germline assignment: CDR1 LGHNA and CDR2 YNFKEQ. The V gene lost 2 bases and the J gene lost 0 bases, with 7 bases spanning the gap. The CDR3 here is CASSQPGMNTEAFF. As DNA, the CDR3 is TGTGCCAGCAGCCAACCAGGTATGAACACTGAAGCTTTCTTT.

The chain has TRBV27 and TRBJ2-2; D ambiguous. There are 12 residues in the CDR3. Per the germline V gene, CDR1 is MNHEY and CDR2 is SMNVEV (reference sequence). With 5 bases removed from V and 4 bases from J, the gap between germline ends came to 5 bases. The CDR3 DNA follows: TGTGCCAGCAGTCCGTCCACCGGGGAGCTGTTTTTT. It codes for CASSPSTGELFF.

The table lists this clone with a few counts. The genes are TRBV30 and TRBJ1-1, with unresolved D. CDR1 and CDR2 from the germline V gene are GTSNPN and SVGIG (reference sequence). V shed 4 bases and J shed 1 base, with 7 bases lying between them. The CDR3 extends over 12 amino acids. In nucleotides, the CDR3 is TGTGCCTGGAACAGACAGAACACTGAAGCTTTCTTT. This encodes CAWNRQNTEAFF.

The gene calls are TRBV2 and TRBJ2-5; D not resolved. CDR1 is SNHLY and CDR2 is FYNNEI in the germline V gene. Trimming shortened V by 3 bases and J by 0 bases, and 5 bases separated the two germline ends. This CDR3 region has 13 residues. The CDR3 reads CASSDGYQETQYF. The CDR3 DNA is TGTGCCAGCAGTGACGGGTACCAAGAGACCCAGTACTTC. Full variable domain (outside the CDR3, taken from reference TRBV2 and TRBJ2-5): EPEVTQTPSHQVTQMGQEVILRCVPISNHLYFYWYRQILGQKVEFLVSFYNNEISEKSEIFDDQFSVERPDGSNFTLKIRSTKLEDSAMYFCASSDGYQETQYFGPGTRLLVL.

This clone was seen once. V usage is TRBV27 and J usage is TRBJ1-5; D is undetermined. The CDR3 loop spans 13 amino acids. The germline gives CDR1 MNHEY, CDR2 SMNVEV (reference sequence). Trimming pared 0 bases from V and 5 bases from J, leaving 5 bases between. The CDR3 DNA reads TGTGCCAGCAGTTTATCCCGTTATCAGCCCCAGCATTTT. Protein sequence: CASSLSRYQPQHF.

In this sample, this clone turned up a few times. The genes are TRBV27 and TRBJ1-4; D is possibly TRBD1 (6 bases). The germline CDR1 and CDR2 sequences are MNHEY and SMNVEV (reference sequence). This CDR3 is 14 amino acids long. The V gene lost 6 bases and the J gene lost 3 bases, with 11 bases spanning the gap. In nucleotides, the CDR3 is TGTGCCAGCAGCCCCTGGGGGCCTAATGAAAAACTGTTTTTT. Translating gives CASSPWGPNEKLFF. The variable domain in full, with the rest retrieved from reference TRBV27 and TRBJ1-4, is EAQVTQNPRYLITVTGKKLTVTCSQNMNHEYMSWYRQDPGLGLRQIYYSMNVEVTDKGDVPEGYKVSRKEKRNFPLILESPSPNQTSLYFCASSPWGPNEKLFFGSGTQLSVL.

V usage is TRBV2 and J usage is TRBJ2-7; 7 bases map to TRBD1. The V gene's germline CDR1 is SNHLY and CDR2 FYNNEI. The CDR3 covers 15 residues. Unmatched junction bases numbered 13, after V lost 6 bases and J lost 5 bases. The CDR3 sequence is CASRAVDRVLHEQYF. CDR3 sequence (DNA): TGTGCCAGCAGGGCTGTTGACAGGGTCCTGCACGAGCAGTACTTC. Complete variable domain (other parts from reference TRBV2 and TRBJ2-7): EPEVTQTPSHQVTQMGQEVILRCVPISNHLYFYWYRQILGQKVEFLVSFYNNEISEKSEIFDDQFSVERPDGSNFTLKIRSTKLEDSAMYFCASRAVDRVLHEQYFGPGTRLTVT.

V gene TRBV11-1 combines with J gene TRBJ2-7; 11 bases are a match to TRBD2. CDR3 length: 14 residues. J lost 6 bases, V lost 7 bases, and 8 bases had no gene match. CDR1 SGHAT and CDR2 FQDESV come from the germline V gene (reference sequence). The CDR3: CASNPGLAVGEQYF. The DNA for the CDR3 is TGTGCCAGCAATCCGGGACTAGCGGTAGGCGAGCAGTACTTC.

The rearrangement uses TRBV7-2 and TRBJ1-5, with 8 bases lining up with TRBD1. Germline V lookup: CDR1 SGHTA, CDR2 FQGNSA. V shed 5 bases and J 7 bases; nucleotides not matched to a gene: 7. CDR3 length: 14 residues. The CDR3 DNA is TGTGCCAGCAGCGTCGACAGGGGCGAGCAGCCCCAGCATTTT. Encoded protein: CASSVDRGEQPQHF.

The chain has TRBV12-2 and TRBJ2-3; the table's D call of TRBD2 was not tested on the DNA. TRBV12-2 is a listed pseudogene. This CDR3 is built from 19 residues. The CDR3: CASRLGSSGGPTETDTQYF. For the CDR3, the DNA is TGTGCAAGTCGCTTAGGTTCTAGCGGGGGGCCGACGGAAACAGATACGCAGTATTTT.

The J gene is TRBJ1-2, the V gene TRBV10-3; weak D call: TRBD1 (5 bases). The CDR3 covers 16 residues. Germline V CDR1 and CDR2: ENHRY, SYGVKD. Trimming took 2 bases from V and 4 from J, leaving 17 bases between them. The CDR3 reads CAISEGTGEGIYGYTF. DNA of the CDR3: TGTGCCATCAGTGAGGGCACGGGGGAGGGAATCTATGGCTACACCTTC.

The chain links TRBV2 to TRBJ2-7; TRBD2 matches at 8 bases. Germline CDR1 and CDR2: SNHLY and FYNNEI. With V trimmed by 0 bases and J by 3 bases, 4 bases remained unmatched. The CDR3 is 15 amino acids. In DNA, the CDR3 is TGTGCCAGCAGTGAAGCCGAGCTAGCGGGCTACGAGCAGTACTTC. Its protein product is CASSEAELAGYEQYF.

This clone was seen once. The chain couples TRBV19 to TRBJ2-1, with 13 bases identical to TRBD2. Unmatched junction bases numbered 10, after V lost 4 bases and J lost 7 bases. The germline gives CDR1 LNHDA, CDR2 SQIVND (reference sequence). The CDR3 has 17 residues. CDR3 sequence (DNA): TGTGCCAGTAGTACGGGACTAGCGGGAACCGTAGGGAATGAGCAGTTCTTC. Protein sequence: CASSTGLAGTVGNEQFF. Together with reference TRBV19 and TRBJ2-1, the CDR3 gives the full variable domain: DGGITQSPKYLFRKEGQNVTLSCEQNLNHDAMYWYRQDPGQGLRLIYYSQIVNDFQKGDIAEGYSVSREKKESFPLTVTSAQKNPTAFYLCASSTGLAGTVGNEQFFGPGTRLTVL.

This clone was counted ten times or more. Written as DNA, the CDR3 is TGTGCCAGCAGCCAATACAGGGTTAAAGCTTTCTTT. The encoded protein is CASSQYRVKAFF. The chain couples TRBV14 to TRBJ1-1, with D maybe TRBD1 (6 bases). This CDR3 region has 12 residues. The ends were cut back, 2 bases at V and 9 bases at J, with 10 bases in the middle. Germline V gives CDR1 SGHDN, CDR2 FVKESK. The full variable domain, with the rest looked up from reference TRBV14 and TRBJ1-1, is EAGVTQFPSHSVIEKGQTVTLRCDPISGHDNLYWYRRVMGKEIKFLLHFVKESKQDESGMPNNRFLAERTGGTYSTLKVQPAELEDSGVYFCASSQYRVKAFFGQGTRLTVV.

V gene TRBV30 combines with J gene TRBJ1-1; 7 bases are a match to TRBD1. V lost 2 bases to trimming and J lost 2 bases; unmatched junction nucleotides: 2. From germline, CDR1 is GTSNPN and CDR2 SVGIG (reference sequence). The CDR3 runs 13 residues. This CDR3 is CAWSQGGNTEAFF. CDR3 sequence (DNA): TGTGCCTGGAGTCAGGGGGGTAACACTGAAGCTTTCTTT.

The CDR3 DNA reads TGTGCCAGCAGGGGACTGTGGAGCTCTGGGGCCAACGTCCTGACTTTC. Amino acids: CASRGLWSSGANVLTF. The chain is built from TRBV2 and TRBJ2-6; D may be TRBD2 (6 bases). CDR1 is SNHLY and CDR2 is FYNNEI in the germline V gene. With 6 bases removed from V and 0 bases from J, the gap between germline ends came to 12 bases. The CDR3 is made up of 16 amino acids.

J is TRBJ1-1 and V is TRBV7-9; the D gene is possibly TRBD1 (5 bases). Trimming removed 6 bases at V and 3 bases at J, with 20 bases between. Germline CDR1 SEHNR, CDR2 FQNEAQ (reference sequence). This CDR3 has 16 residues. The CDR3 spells CASRPEWGSGDTEAFF. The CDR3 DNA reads TGTGCCAGCAGACCCGAGTGGGGCTCGGGGGACACTGAAGCTTTCTTT.

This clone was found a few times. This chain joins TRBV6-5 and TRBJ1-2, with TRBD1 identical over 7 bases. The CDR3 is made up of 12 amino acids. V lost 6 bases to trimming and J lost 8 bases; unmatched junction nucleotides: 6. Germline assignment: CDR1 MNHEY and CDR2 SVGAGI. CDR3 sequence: CASRGTEHGYTF. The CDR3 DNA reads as TGTGCCAGCAGGGGGACAGAACACGGCTACACCTTC.

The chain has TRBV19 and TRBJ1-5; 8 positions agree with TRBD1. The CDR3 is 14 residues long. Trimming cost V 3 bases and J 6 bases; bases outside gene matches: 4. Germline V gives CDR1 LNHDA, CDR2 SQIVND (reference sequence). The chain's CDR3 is CASSIRGQGQPQHF. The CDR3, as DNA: TGTGCCAGTAGTATCAGGGGGCAGGGTCAGCCCCAGCATTTT. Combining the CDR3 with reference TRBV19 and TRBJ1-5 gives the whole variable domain DGGITQSPKYLFRKEGQNVTLSCEQNLNHDAMYWYRQDPGQGLRLIYYSQIVNDFQKGDIAEGYSVSREKKESFPLTVTSAQKNPTAFYLCASSIRGQGQPQHFGDGTRLSIL.

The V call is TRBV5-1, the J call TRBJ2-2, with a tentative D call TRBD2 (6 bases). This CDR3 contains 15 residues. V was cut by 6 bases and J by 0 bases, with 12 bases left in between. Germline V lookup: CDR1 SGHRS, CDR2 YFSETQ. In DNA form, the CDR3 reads TGCGCCAGCACCTGGAGGGCCACGAACACCGGGGAGCTGTTTTTT. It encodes CASTWRATNTGELFF.